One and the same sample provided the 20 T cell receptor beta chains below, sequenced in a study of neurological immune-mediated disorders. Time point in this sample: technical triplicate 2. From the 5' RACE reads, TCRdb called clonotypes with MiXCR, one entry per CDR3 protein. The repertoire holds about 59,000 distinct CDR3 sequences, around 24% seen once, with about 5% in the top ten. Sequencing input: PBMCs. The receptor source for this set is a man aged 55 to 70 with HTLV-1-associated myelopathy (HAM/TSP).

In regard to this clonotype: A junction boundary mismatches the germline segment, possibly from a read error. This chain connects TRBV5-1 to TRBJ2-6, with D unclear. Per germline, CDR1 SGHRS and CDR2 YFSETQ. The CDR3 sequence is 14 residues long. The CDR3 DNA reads TGCGCCAGCAGCAACGGCTCTGGTGCCAACGACCTGACTTTC. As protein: CASSNGSGANDLTF.

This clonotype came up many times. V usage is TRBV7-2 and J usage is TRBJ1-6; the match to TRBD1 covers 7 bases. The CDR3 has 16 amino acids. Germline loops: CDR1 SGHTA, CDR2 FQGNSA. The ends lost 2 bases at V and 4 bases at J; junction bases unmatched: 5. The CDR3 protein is CASSLSRDSYNSPLHF. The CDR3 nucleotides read TGTGCCAGCAGCTTATCAAGGGACAGTTATAATTCACCCCTCCACTTT. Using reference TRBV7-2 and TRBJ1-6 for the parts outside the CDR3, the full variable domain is GAGVSQSPSNKVTEKGKDVELRCDPISGHTALYWYRQSLGQGLEFLIYFQGNSAPDKSGLPSDRFSAERTGGSVSTLTIQRTQQEDSAVYLCASSLSRDSYNSPLHFGNGTRLTVT.

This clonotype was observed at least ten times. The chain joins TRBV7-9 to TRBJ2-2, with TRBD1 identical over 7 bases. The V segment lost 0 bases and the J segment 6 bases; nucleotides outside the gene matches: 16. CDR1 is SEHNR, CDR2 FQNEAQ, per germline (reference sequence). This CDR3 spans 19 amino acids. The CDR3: CASSLAPARTGPRSGELFF. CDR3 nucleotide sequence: TGTGCCAGCAGCTTAGCACCAGCCAGGACAGGACCCCGATCCGGGGAGCTGTTTTTT.

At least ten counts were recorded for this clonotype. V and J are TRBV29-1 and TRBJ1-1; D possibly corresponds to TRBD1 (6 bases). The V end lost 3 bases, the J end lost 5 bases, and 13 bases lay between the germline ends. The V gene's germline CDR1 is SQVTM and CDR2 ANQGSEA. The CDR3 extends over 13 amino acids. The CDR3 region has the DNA TGCAGCGTTGATTGGGGGGCCGGGACTGAAGCTTTCTTT. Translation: CSVDWGAGTEAFF.

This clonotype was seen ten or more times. The chain's CDR3 is CASRDQISGANVLTF. CDR3 nucleotide sequence: TGTGCCAGCAGGGATCAAATATCTGGGGCCAACGTCCTGACTTTC. This sequence joins TRBV12-3 or TRBV12-4 and TRBJ2-6; D unclear. V shed 6 bases and J shed 1 base, with 10 bases lying between them. This CDR3 has 15 amino acids.

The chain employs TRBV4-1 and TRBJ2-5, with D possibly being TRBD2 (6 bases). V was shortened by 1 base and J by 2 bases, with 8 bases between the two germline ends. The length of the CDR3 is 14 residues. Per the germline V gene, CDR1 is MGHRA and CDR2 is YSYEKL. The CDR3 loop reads CASSQVGGQETQYF. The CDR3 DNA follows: TGCGCCAGCAGCCAAGTGGGGGGTCAAGAGACCCAGTACTTC.

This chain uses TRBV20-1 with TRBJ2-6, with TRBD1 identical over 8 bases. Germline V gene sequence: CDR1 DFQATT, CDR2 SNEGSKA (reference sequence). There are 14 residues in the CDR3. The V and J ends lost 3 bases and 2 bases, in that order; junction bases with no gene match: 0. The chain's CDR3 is CSARDRAGANVLTF. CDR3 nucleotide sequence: TGCAGTGCTAGGGACAGGGCTGGGGCCAACGTCCTGACTTTC.

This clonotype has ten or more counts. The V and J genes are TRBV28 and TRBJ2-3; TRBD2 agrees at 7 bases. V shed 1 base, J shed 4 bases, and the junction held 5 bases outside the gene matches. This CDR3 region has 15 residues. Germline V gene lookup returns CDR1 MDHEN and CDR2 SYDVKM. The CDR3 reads CASSLYRRESDTQYF. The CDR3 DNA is TGTGCCAGCAGTTTATATCGGCGGGAGTCAGATACGCAGTATTTT.

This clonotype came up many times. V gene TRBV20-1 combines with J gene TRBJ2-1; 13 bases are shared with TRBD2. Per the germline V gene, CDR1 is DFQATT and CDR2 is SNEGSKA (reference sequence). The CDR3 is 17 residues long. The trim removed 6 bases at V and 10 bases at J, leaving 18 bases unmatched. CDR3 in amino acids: CSALNRLGLAGVWEQFF. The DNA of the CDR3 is TGCAGTGCACTTAACCGACTAGGACTAGCGGGAGTGTGGGAGCAGTTCTTC.

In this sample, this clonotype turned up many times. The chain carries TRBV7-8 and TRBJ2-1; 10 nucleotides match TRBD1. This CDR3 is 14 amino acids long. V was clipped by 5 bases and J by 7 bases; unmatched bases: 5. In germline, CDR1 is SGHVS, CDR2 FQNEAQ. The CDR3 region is CASSPGTGANEQFF. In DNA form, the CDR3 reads TGTGCCAGCAGCCCAGGGACAGGGGCTAATGAGCAGTTCTTC.

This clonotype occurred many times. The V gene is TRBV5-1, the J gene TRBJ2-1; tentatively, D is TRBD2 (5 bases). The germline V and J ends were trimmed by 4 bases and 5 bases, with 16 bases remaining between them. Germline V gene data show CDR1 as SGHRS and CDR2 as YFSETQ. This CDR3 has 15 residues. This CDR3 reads CASSQMAPRDNEQFF. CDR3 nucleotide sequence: TGCGCCAGCAGCCAAATGGCTCCGAGGGACAATGAGCAGTTCTTC.

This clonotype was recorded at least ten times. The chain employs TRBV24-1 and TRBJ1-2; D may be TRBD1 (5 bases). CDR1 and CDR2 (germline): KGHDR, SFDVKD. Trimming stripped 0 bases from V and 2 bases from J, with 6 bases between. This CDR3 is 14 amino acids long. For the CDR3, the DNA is TGTGCCACCAGTGATTTGAGACAGAACTATGGCTACACCTTC. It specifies CATSDLRQNYGYTF.

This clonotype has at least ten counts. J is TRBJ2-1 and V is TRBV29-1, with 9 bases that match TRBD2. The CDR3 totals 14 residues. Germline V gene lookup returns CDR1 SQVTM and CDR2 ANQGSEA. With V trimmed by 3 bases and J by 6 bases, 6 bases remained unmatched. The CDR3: CSVDSAGGVNEQFF. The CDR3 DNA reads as TGCAGCGTTGATTCGGCGGGAGGGGTCAATGAGCAGTTCTTC.

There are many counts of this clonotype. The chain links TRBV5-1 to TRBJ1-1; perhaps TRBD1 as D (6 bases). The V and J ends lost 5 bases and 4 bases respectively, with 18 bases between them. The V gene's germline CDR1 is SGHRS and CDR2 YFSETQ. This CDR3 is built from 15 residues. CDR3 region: CASSYHGGSSTEAFF. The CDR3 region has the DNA TGCGCCAGCAGTTATCACGGGGGCTCTAGCACTGAAGCTTTCTTT.

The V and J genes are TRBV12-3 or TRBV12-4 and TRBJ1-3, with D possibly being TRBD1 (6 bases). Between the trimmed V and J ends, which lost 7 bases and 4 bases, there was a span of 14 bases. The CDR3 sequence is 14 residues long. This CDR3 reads CASNTCTGGNTIYF. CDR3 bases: TGTGCCAGCAACACCTGTACAGGGGGAAACACCATATATTTT.

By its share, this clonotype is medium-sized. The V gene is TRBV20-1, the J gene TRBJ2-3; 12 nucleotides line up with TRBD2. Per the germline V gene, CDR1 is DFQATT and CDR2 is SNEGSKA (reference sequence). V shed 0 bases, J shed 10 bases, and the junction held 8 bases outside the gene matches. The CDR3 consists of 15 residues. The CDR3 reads CSARDGSSGRDPQYF. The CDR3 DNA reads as TGCAGTGCTAGAGATGGCTCTAGCGGGAGGGATCCGCAGTATTTT.

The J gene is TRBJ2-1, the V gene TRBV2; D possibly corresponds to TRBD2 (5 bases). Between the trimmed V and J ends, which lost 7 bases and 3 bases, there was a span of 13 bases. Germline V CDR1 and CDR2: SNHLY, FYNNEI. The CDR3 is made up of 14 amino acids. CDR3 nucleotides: TGTGCCAGCAATAGGGAGCGGAGCTACAATGAGCAGTTCTTC. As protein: CASNRERSYNEQFF.

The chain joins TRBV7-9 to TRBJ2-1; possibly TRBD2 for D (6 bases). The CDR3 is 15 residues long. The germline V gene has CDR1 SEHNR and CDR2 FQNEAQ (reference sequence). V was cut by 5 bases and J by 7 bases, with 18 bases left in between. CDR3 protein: CASSGSWGLTNEQFF. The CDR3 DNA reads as TGTGCCAGCAGCGGGTCTTGGGGACTTACAAATGAGCAGTTCTTC.

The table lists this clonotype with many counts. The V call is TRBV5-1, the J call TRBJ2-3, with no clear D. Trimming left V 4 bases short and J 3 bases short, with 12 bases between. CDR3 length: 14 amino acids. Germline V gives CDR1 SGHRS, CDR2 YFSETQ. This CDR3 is CASSHALVTDTQYF. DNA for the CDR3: TGCGCCAGCAGCCATGCATTAGTTACAGATACGCAGTATTTT.

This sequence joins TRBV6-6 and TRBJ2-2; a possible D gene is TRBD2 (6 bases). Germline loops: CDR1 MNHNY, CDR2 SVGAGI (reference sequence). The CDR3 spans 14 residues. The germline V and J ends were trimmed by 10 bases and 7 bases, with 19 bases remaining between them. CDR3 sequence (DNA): TGTGCCATTGGCCGACCTGTCGGGGGCGGGGAGCTGTTTTTT. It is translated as CAIGRPVGGGELFF.